This TCR beta chain stems from a study of preoperative IRX-2 immunotherapy in early breast cancer. V was trimmed by 4 bases and J by 7 bases, leaving 17 bases between them. Germline assignment: CDR1 SGHRS and CDR2 YFSETQ. The CDR3 extends over 15 amino acids. TCRdb's table, derived via immunoSEQ multiplex PCR, lists solely in-frame clones and lacks some. The table records roughly 34,000 clones, 89% of them present only once. The treatment is: preoperative locoregional IRX-2 cytokine immunotherapy. This phase Ib study tested locoregional IRX-2 cytokine immunotherapy given before surgery. This sequence originates from a human donor with breast cancer. Specimen: tumor tissue, collected after IRX-2 immunotherapy. The rearrangement uses TRBV5-1 and TRBJ1-4, with D perhaps matching TRBD1 (5 bases). Here the CDR3 DNA reads TGCGCCAGCAGCCCCGGTCAAGGGGCGGGTGAAAAACTGTTTTTT. Amino acids: CASSPGQGAGEKLFF.